This T cell receptor beta chain was captured by sequencing in a study of beta chain features in type 1 diabetes. About the research overall: Similarity in age, gender and cell yields was seen between patients and healthy donors. General study results and limits: Sampled from patients, naive, central memory and Treg TCRB repertoires appeared more similar than those sampled from healthy donors. Individuals with type 1 diabetes displayed fewer insertions and more deletions at VDJ junctions.

All of the isolated RNA was reverse transcribed, so expressed TCRB transcripts were sequenced. Here immunoSEQ multiplex PCR was the method, and the copy in TCRdb shows in-frame clones only, minus some. This table has about 340,000 clones, less than 10% appearing once. The CDR3 has 14 residues. CDR1 and CDR2 (germline): WSHSY, SAAADI. Trimming left V 4 bases short and J 6 bases short, with 14 bases between. For this clone: Its antigen is not identified.

The gene calls are TRBV10-2 and TRBJ2-3; D may match TRBD1 or TRBD2 (5 bases each). This TCR came from a woman aged 18-29 years in good health. The sample taken for sequencing was central memory CD4+ T cells from blood. CDR3 in DNA: TGCGCCAGCAGTGCGGGGCGAGGTCCGGATACGCAGTATTTT. It codes for CASSAGRGPDTQYF.